The present TCR beta chain was sequenced within a study of T cell changes during pregnancy in multiple sclerosis. Profiling relied on immunoSEQ multiplex PCR, and the TCRdb table lists in-frame clones only, not all of them. Of roughly 73,000 clones detected, around nine tenths appear once; the ten largest clones hold 2.1%. The ends lost 0 bases at V and 0 bases at J; junction bases unmatched: 4. The CDR3 spans 15 residues. CDR1 and CDR2 (germline): SQVTM, ANQGSEA. The specimen was peripheral blood, collected in the second trimester of pregnancy. V is TRBV29-1 and J is TRBJ1-2, with 7 bases that match TRBD1. This TCR came from a female donor in good health, enrolled as a control in a pregnancy study. The CDR3 sequence: CSVEDERGPNYGYTF. CDR3 bases: TGCAGCGTTGAAGATGAAAGGGGGCCTAACTATGGCTACACCTTC.